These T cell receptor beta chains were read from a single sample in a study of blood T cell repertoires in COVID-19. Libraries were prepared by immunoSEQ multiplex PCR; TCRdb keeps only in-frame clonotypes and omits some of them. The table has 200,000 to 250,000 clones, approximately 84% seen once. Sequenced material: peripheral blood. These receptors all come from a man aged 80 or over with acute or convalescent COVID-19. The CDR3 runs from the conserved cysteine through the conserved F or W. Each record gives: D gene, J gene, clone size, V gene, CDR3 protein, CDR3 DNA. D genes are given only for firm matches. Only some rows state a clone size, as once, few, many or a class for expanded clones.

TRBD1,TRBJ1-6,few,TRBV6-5,CATLSPTGRSSPLHF,TGTGCCACCCTATCCCCGACAGGGAGGAGTTCACCCCTCCACTTT
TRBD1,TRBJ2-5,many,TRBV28,CASSLRRQGQETQYF,TGTGCCAGCAGCCTTCGTAGACAGGGACAAGAGACCCAGTACTTC
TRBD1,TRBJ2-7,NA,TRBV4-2,CASSVRQGSEQYF,TGTGCCAGCAGCGTAAGACAGGGGAGCGAGCAGTACTTC
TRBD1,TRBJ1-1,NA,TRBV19,CASSNTGVVEAFF,TGTGCCAGTAGTAATACAGGGGTGGTTGAAGCTTTCTTT
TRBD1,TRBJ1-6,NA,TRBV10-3,CAISESSKGSGQNSPLHF,TGTGCCATCAGTGAGTCAAGCAAGGGTTCGGGACAGAATTCACCCCTCCACTTT
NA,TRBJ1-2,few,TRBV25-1,CASTHLEGFGYTF,TGTGCCAGCACCCACCTGGAGGGTTTTGGCTACACCTTC
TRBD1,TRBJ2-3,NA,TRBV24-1,CATSDIGQGTDTQYF,TGTGCCACCAGTGATATCGGACAGGGGACAGATACGCAGTATTTT
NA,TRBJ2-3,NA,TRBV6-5,CASSYLRELTDTQYF,TGTGCCAGCAGTTACTTGAGGGAGTTGACAGATACGCAGTATTTT
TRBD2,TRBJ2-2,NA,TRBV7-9,CASSRSAGGPNTGELFF,TGTGCCAGCAGCCGCTCAGCGGGAGGGCCGAACACCGGGGAGCTGTTTTTT
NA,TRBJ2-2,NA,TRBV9,CASTRGGGGGTGELFF,TGTGCCAGCACCCGCGGGGGCGGGGGCGGGACCGGGGAGCTGTTTTTT
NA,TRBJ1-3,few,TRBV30,CAWIVSSGNTIYF,TGTGCCTGGATAGTTAGCTCTGGAAACACCATATATTTT
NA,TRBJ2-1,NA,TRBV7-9,CASSLSGVGQFF,TGTGCCAGCAGCTTATCGGGGGTCGGGCAGTTCTTC
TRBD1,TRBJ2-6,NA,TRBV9,CASSRQGASSGANVLTF,TGTGCCAGCAGCCGACAGGGGGCCTCCTCTGGGGCCAACGTCCTGACTTTC
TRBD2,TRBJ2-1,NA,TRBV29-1,CSGGGSSYNEQFF,TGCAGCGGCGGGGGTAGCTCCTACAATGAGCAGTTCTTC
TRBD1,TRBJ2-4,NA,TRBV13,CASSLLQGQWVKNIQYF,TGTGCCAGCAGCTTACTACAGGGGCAATGGGTCAAAAACATTCAGTACTTC
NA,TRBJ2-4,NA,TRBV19,CASSIDLDRIQYF,TGTGCCAGTAGTATAGATCTGGACAGAATTCAGTACTTC